Described below is a single T cell receptor (beta chain) sequence and its context. This entry belongs to a study of control samples from healthy donors and cancer patients. CDR3 size: 13 residues. Trimming shortened V by 1 base and J by 11 bases, and 12 bases separated the two germline ends. Per the germline V gene, CDR1 is SGHTA and CDR2 is FQGNSA. Sequenced by immunoSEQ multiplex PCR; TCRdb stores in-frame clones only, minus some. The table includes 100,000 to 120,000 clones, roughly 90% detected once. The gene calls are TRBV7-2 and TRBJ2-4; D is perhaps TRBD1 (6 bases). Material: PBMCs. The sequence derives from a woman between 55 and 75 years old with lung cancer. Written as DNA, the CDR3 is TGTGCCAGCAGCTTAGGGGATGAGGGGGTTCAGTACTTC. This translates into CASSLGDEGVQYF.